The clone carrying this T cell receptor beta chain was observed at least ten times. TCRdb recomputed calls from the 5' RACE reads with MiXCR, one row per CDR3 protein. In the table there are 60,000 to 75,000 distinct CDR3 sequences, 15% to 20% of which are singletons. The data were taken from a study of T cells of healthy individuals. Germline V gene sequence: CDR1 SGDLS, CDR2 YYNGEE. This CDR3 has 14 amino acids. Trimming shortened V by 2 bases and J by 0 bases, and 7 bases separated the two germline ends. The chain recombines TRBV9 with TRBJ2-3, with D unresolved. This sequence was found in a human donor in good health. The CDR3 nucleotides are TGTGCCAGCAGCGTCTCTGGCAGCACAGATACGCAGTATTTT. Its protein is CASSVSGSTDTQYF.